The 20 T cell receptor beta chains presented below share a single source sample, sequenced in a study of beta chain features in type 1 diabetes. General study points: Patients with Type 1 diabetes showed moderately but significantly shorter TCRB CDR3s in all four CD4+ subsets.

These receptors have no identified antigens. Expressed TCRB transcripts got sequenced, as all isolated RNA was reverse transcribed. Method: immunoSEQ multiplex PCR; TCRdb's copy keeps in-frame clones and lacks some. Of some 640,000 clones listed, over 11% were seen once; the top ten hold approximately 0.039%. Sequencing was done on a sample of naive CD4+ T cells from blood. These receptors were obtained from a man aged 18 to 29 with type 1 diabetes.

This clone was observed a few times. The rearrangement links TRBV2 to TRBJ2-2; perhaps TRBD1 as D (7 bases). Deletions cut 7 bases from V and 2 bases from J, with 11 bases between. Per germline, CDR1 SNHLY and CDR2 FYNNEI. This CDR3 is built from 14 residues. In DNA form, the CDR3 reads TGTGCCAGCAAGGAGGGGGCAAACACCGGGGAGCTGTTTTTT. Translated, it gives CASKEGANTGELFF.

Here the CDR3 DNA reads TGCGCCAGCAGCTTCCTGGGCGTTTCCGAGCAGTACTTC. Amino acid sequence: CASSFLGVSEQYF. The V call is TRBV5-1, the J call TRBJ2-7, with D unclear. The CDR3 totals 13 residues. V was cut by 2 bases and J by 6 bases, with 12 bases left in between. Germline V gene data show CDR1 as SGHRS and CDR2 as YFSETQ.

This clone was detected a few times. The rearrangement links TRBV18 to TRBJ2-3; maybe TRBD1 (6 bases). V lost 5 bases, J lost 7 bases, and 16 bases lay in between. The CDR3 consists of 14 residues. Germline assignment: CDR1 KGHSH and CDR2 LQKENI. CDR3 sequence (DNA): TGTGCCAGCTCAACCGATGGGACAAAATATACGCAGTATTTT. Protein sequence: CASSTDGTKYTQYF.

This clone turned up a few times. Distinct nucleotide sequences in the sample also encode this CDR3. V usage is TRBV7-3 and J usage is TRBJ2-3; D unresolved. The V end lost 4 bases, the J end lost 1 base, and 3 bases lay between the germline ends. The germline V gene encodes CDR1 SGHTA and CDR2 FQGTGA. This CDR3 region has 12 residues. The chain's CDR3 is CASSSRTDTQYF. The CDR3 DNA is TGTGCCAGCAGCTCCCGCACAGATACGCAGTATTTT.

The chain employs TRBV11-3 and TRBJ2-5, with D tentatively TRBD2 (6 bases). The V gene lost 4 bases and the J gene lost 13 bases, with 19 bases spanning the gap. Germline V gives CDR1 SGHNT, CDR2 YENEEA. The CDR3 spans 13 residues. As DNA, the CDR3 is TGTGCCAGCAGCTCACATCCTAAAGGGACTTTGTACTTC. Translated, it gives CASSSHPKGTLYF.

The chain couples TRBV7-9 to TRBJ2-2; 7 nucleotides agree with TRBD2. This CDR3 contains 15 residues. J gave up 4 bases and V 5 bases, and 7 bases lay outside the gene matches. Germline CDR1 reads SEHNR; CDR2 reads FQNEAQ (reference sequence). The CDR3 protein is CASSPDGEGTGELFF. CDR3 in DNA: TGTGCCAGCAGCCCAGACGGGGAGGGCACCGGGGAGCTGTTTTTT.

This clone has a handful of counts. V is TRBV4-2 and J is TRBJ1-5; D unresolved. V was shortened by 1 base and J by 7 bases, with 8 bases between the two germline ends. Germline lookup yields CDR1 LGHNA and CDR2 YNFKEQ. The length of the CDR3 is 13 residues. The DNA of the CDR3 is TGTGCCAGCAGCCAAGTTTTGCGGCAGCCCCAGCATTTT. Protein product: CASSQVLRQPQHF.

V usage is TRBV6-5 and J usage is TRBJ2-7, with no clear D. The germline V gene has CDR1 MNHEY and CDR2 SVGAGI. CDR3 length: 14 residues. The V gene lost 4 bases and the J gene lost 1 base, with 11 bases spanning the gap. The DNA for the CDR3 is TGTGCCAGCAGTTCCCGTAAAGGGTCCTACGAGCAGTACTTC. As protein: CASSSRKGSYEQYF.

The J gene is TRBJ2-1, the V gene TRBV19; D is uncertain. Trimming removed 7 bases from V and 5 bases from J, with 15 bases in between. Germline values: CDR1 LNHDA, CDR2 SQIVND (reference sequence). The CDR3 is 14 residues long. CDR3: CASKLVMGNNEQFF. The CDR3 DNA is TGTGCCAGTAAGTTGGTAATGGGCAACAATGAGCAGTTCTTC. Full variable domain (outside the CDR3, taken from reference TRBV19 and TRBJ2-1): DGGITQSPKYLFRKEGQNVTLSCEQNLNHDAMYWYRQDPGQGLRLIYYSQIVNDFQKGDIAEGYSVSREKKESFPLTVTSAQKNPTAFYLCASKLVMGNNEQFFGPGTRLTVL.

This clone was observed a handful of times. The chain is built from TRBV30 and TRBJ1-4; D uncertain. From germline, CDR1 is GTSNPN and CDR2 SVGIG (reference sequence). V lost 0 bases and J 8 bases, leaving 7 bases between the germline ends. The CDR3 sequence is 12 residues long. The CDR3 here is CAWSVLEEKLFF. In DNA form, the CDR3 reads TGTGCCTGGAGTGTACTTGAAGAAAAACTGTTTTTT.

V and J are TRBV6-5 and TRBJ2-1; D may be TRBD1 or TRBD2 (6 bases each). The CDR3 length is 15 residues. Germline V gene sequence: CDR1 MNHEY, CDR2 SVGAGI. V was shortened by 2 bases and J by 1 base, with 9 bases between the two germline ends. The CDR3 nucleotides read TGTGCCAGCAGTTACGAAGGGGGGTCCTACAATGAGCAGTTCTTC. It codes for CASSYEGGSYNEQFF.

The rearrangement joins TRBV7-2 to TRBJ2-5; D might be TRBD1 or TRBD2, each matching 6 bases. The germline CDR1 and CDR2 sequences are SGHTA and FQGNSA. The length of the CDR3 is 16 residues. V gave up 5 bases and J gave up 0 bases, with 16 bases separating them. The CDR3 spells CASSPDGGGYQETQYF. The CDR3 nucleotides read TGTGCCAGCAGCCCCGACGGGGGCGGGTACCAAGAGACCCAGTACTTC.

The chain uses TRBV15 and TRBJ2-6; 7 bases agree with TRBD1. J gave up 1 base and V 5 bases, and 2 bases lay outside the gene matches. From germline, CDR1 is LNHNV and CDR2 YYDKDF (reference sequence). The CDR3 is 15 amino acids. The CDR3 reads CATSDRVSGANVLTF. The CDR3 DNA is TGTGCCACCAGCGACAGGGTATCTGGGGCCAACGTCCTGACTTTC.

This chain uses TRBV30 with TRBJ1-1, with a weak D call TRBD1 (5 bases). The V end was cut by 0 bases, the J end by 4 bases, with 12 bases between. The CDR3 totals 14 residues. Germline V gene lookup returns CDR1 GTSNPN and CDR2 SVGIG (reference sequence). In nucleotides, the CDR3 is TGTGCCTGGAGTGTGGGGGGTACCGCCACTGAAGCTTTCTTT. Translating it yields CAWSVGGTATEAFF.

V gene TRBV6-6 combines with J gene TRBJ2-4; D might be TRBD2 (5 bases). Germline V CDR1 and CDR2: MNHNY, SVGAGI (reference sequence). This CDR3 spans 14 amino acids. Trimming removed 5 bases from V and 4 bases from J, with 12 bases in between. In DNA, the CDR3 is TGTGCCAGCAGTCTATGGACTGGTAAAAACATTCAGTACTTC. Protein: CASSLWTGKNIQYF.

This clone came up a few times. The CDR3 DNA reads TGCGCCAGCAGCCAGCTTCAGGGGGCGGTAGGAGAGACCCAGTACTTC. It is translated as CASSQLQGAVGETQYF. The rearrangement uses TRBV4-3 and TRBJ2-5, with 8 bases aligning to TRBD1. Germline trimming cut 3 bases from V and 4 bases from J; bases unmatched to any gene: 10. Germline CDR1 LGHNA, CDR2 YSLEER. The CDR3 contains 16 residues.

This clone was counted a few times. CDR3 DNA sequence: TGCGCCAGCAGCCCGTTCCTAGCCCTCCGGAGCACTGAAGCTTTCTTT. Its protein product is CASSPFLALRSTEAFF. V and J are TRBV4-3 and TRBJ1-1; D unclear. The V gene's germline CDR1 is LGHNA and CDR2 YSLEER. The V and J ends lost 4 bases and 4 bases respectively, with 19 bases between them. The CDR3 has 16 residues.

J is TRBJ1-1 and V is TRBV6-5; no clear D. Looked up from germline, CDR1 is MNHEY and CDR2 is SVGAGI. Trimming stripped 2 bases from V and 0 bases from J, with 13 bases between. The length of the CDR3 is 16 residues. CDR3 in amino acids: CASSYVYRGMNTEAFF. CDR3 nucleotide sequence: TGTGCCAGCAGTTACGTTTACCGTGGAATGAACACTGAAGCTTTCTTT.

The sample holds a few counts of this clone. The rearrangement uses TRBV28 and TRBJ1-5; possible D gene TRBD1, 5 bases. The CDR3 consists of 14 residues. Trimming pared 3 bases from V and 7 bases from J, leaving 13 bases between. Germline CDR1 reads MDHEN; CDR2 reads SYDVKM. This chain's CDR3 is CASSLGGRNQPQHF. CDR3 DNA: TGTGCCAGCAGTTTGGGGGGTAGGAACCAGCCCCAGCATTTT. The full variable domain, in which reference TRBV28 and TRBJ1-5 provide the parts outside the CDR3, is DVKVTQSSRYLVKRTGEKVFLECVQDMDHENMFWYRQDPGLGLRLIYFSYDVKMKEKGDIPEGYSVSREKKERFSLILESASTNQTSMYLCASSLGGRNQPQHFGDGTRLSIL.

This rearrangement joins TRBV9 to TRBJ2-3, with no clear D. The germline V and J ends were trimmed by 1 base and 2 bases, with 11 bases remaining between them. CDR3 length equals 15 residues. Germline values: CDR1 SGDLS, CDR2 YYNGEE. CDR3 nucleotide sequence: TGTGCCAGCAGCGTATTAGCCAGCCACACAGATACGCAGTATTTT. Residues: CASSVLASHTDTQYF.